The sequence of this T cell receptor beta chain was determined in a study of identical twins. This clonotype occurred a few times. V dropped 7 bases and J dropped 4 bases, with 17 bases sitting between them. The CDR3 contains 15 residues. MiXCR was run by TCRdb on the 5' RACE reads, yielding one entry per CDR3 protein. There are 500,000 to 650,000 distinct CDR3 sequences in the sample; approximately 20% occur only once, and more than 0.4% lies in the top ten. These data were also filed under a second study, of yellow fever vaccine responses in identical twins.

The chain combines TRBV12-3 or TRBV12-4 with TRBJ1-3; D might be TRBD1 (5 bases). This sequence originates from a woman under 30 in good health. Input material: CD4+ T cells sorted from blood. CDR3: CASTWDRLEGNTIYF. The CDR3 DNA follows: TGTGCCAGCACCTGGGACCGCTTGGAAGGAAACACCATATATTTT.